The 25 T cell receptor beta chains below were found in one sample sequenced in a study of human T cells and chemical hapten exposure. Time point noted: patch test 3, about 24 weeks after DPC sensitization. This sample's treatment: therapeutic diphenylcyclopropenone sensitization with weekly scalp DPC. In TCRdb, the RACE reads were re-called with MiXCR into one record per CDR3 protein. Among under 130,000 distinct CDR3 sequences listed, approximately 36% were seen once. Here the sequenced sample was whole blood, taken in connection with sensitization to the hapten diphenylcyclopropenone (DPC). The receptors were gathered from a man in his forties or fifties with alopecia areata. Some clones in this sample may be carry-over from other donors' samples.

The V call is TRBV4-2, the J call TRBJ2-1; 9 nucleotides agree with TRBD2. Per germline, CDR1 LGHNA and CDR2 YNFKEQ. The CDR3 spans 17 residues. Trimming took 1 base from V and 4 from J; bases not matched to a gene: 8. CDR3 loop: CASSQVVRREGYNEQFF. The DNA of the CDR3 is TGTGCCAGCAGCCAAGTCGTTCGGCGGGAGGGATACAATGAGCAGTTCTTC.

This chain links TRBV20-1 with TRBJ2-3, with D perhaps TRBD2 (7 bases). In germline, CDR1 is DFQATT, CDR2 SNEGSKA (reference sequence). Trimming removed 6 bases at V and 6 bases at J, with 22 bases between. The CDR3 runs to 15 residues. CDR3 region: CSARGGSSRGDTQYF. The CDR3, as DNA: TGCAGTGCCAGGGGCGGGAGCTCCCGGGGGGATACGCAGTATTTT.

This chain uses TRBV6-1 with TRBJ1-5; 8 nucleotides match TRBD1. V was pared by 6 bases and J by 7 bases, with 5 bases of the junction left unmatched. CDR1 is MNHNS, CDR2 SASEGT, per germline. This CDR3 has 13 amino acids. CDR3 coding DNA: TGTGCCAGCAGCGACAGGGGAGGGCAGCCCCAGCATTTT. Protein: CASSDRGGQPQHF.

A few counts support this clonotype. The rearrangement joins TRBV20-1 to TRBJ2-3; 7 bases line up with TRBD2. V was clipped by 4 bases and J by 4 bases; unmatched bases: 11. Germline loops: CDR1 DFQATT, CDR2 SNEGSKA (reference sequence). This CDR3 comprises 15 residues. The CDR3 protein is CSATWMAGVSDTQYF. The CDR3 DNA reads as TGCAGTGCTACCTGGATGGCGGGAGTATCAGATACGCAGTATTTT.

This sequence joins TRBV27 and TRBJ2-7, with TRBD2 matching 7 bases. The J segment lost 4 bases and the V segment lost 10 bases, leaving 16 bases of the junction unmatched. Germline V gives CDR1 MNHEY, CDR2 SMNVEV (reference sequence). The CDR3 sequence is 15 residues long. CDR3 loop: CANRLKRGAAYEQYF. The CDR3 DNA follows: TGTGCCAACAGATTAAAGCGGGGTGCCGCATACGAGCAGTACTTC.

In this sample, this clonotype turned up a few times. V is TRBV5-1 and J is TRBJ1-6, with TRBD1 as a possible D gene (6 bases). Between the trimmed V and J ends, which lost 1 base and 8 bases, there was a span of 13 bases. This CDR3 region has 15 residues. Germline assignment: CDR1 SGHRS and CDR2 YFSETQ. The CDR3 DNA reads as TGCGCCAGCAGCTTGTATTGGGGGCGTGATTCACCCCTCCACTTT. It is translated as CASSLYWGRDSPLHF. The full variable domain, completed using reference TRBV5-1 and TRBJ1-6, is KAGVTQTPRYLIKTRGQQVTLSCSPISGHRSVSWYQQTPGQGLQFLFEYFSETQRNKGNFPGRFSGRQFSNSRSEMNVSTLELGDSALYLCASSLYWGRDSPLHFGNGTRLTVT.

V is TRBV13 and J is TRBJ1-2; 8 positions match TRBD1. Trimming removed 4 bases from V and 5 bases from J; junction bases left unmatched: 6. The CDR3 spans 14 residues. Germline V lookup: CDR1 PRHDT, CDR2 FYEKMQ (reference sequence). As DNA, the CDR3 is TGTGCCAGCAGCTCCAGGGGGCCGGGGTATGGCTACACCTTC. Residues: CASSSRGPGYGYTF.

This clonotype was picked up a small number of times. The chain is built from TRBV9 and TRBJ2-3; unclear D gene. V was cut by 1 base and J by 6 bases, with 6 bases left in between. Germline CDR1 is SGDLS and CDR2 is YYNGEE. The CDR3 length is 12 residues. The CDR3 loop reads CASSVNLDTQYF. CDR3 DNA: TGTGCCAGCAGCGTAAACCTTGATACGCAGTATTTT. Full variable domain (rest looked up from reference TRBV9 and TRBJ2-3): DSGVTQTPKHLITATGQRVTLRCSPRSGDLSVYWYQQSLDQGLQFLIQYYNGEERAKGNILERFSAQQFPDLHSELNLSSLELGDSALYFCASSVNLDTQYFGPGTRLTVL.

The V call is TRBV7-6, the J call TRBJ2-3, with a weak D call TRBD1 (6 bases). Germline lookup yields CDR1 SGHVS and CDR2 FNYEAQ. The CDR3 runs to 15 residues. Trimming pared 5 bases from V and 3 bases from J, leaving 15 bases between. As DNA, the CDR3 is TGTGCCAGCAGCATCGCAGGGGCGATAACAGATACGCAGTATTTT. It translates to CASSIAGAITDTQYF.

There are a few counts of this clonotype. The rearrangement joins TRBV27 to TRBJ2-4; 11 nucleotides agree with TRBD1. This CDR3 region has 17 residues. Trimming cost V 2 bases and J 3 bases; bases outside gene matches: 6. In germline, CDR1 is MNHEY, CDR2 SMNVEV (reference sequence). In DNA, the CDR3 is TGTGCCAGCAGTTTAAAGGGACAGGGGGTGGACAAAAACATTCAGTACTTC. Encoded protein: CASSLKGQGVDKNIQYF.

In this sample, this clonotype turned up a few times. CDR3 loop: CASSIGDWGEQYV. The CDR3 bases are TGTGCCAGTAGTATCGGGGACTGGGGCGAGCAGTACGTC. The rearrangement links TRBV19 to TRBJ2-7; D possibly corresponds to TRBD2 (6 bases). V was trimmed by 3 bases and J by 6 bases, leaving 12 bases between them. The CDR3 has 13 residues. Per germline, CDR1 LNHDA and CDR2 SQIVND (reference sequence).

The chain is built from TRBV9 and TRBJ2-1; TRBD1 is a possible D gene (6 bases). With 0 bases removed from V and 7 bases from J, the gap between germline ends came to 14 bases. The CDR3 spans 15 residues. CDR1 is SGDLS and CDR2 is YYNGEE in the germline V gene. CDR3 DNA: TGTGCCAGCAGCGTAGGTGCAGAAGGGGGAAATGAGCAGTTCTTC. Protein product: CASSVGAEGGNEQFF.

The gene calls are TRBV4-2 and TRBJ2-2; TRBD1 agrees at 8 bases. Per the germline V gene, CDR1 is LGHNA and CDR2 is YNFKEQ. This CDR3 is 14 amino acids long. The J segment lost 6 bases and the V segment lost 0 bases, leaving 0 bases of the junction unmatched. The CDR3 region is CASSQDRGPGELFF. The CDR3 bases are TGTGCCAGCAGCCAAGACAGGGGGCCCGGGGAGCTGTTTTTT.

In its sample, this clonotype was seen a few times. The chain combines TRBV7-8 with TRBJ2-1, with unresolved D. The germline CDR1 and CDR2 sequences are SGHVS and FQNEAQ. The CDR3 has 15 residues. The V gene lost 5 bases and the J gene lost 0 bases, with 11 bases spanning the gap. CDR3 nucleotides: TGTGCCAGCAGCCCCGACTTAAGCTCCTACAATGAGCAGTTCTTC. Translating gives CASSPDLSSYNEQFF.

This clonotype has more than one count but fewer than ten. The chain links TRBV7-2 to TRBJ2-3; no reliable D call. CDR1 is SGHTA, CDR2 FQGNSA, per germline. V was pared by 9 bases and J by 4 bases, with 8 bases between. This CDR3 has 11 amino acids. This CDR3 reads CASRPADTQYF. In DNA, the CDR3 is TGTGCCAGTCGCCCTGCAGATACGCAGTATTTT.

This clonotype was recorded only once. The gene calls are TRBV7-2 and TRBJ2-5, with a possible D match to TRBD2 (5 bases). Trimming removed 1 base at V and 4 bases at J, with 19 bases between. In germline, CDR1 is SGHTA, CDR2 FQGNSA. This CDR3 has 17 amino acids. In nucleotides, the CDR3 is TGTGCCAGCAGCTTAGGGGCCCTCACTAGATCTCGAGAGACCCAGTACTTC. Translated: CASSLGALTRSRETQYF. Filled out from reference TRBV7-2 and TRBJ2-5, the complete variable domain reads GAGVSQSPSNKVTEKGKDVELRCDPISGHTALYWYRQSLGQGLEFLIYFQGNSAPDKSGLPSDRFSAERTGGSVSTLTIQRTQQEDSAVYLCASSLGALTRSRETQYFGPGTRLLVL.

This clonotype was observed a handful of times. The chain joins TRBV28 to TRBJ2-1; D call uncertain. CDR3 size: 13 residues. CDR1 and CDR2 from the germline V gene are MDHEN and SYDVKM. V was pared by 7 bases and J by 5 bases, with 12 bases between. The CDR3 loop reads CASNPSVDNEQFF. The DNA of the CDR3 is TGTGCCAGCAACCCGAGCGTAGACAATGAGCAGTTCTTC.

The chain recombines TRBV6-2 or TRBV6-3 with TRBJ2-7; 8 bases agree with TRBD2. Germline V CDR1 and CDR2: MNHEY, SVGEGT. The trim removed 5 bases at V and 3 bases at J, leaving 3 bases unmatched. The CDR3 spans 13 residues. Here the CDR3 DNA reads TGTGCCAGCAGTCGAAGCGGGAGCTACGAGCAGTACGTC. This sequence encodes CASSRSGSYEQYV.

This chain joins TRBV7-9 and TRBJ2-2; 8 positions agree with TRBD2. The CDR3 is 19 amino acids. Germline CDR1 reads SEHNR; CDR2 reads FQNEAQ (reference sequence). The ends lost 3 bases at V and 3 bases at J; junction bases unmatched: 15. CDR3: CASSFPSSGSHDYTGELFF. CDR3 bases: TGTGCCAGCAGCTTCCCTTCGAGCGGGAGTCACGATTACACCGGGGAGCTGTTTTTT.

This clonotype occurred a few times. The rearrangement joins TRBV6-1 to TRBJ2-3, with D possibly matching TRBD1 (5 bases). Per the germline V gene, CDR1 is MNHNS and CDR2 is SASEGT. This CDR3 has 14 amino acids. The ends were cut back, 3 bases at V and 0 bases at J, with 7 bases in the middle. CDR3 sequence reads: CASSDRASTDTQYF. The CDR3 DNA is TGTGCCAGCAGTGACAGGGCGAGCACAGATACGCAGTATTTT.

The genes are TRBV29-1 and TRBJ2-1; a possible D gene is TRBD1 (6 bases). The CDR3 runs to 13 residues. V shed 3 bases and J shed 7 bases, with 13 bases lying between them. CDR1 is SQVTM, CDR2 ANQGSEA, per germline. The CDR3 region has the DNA TGCAGCGTTGACCAGGGGCCGAGTAATGAGCAGTTCTTC. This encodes CSVDQGPSNEQFF.

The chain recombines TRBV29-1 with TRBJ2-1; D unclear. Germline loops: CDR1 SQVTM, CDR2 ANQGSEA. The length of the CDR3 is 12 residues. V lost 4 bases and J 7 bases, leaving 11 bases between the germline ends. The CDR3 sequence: CSVVGVGNEQFF. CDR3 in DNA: TGCAGCGTTGTTGGGGTAGGTAATGAGCAGTTCTTC.

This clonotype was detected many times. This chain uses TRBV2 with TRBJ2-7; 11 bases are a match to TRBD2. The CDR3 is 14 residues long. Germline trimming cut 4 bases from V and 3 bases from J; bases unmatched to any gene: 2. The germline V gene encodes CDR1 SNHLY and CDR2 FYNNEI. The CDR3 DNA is TGTGCCAGCAGTGTTACTAGCGGGAGCTACGAGCAGTACGTC. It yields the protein CASSVTSGSYEQYV.

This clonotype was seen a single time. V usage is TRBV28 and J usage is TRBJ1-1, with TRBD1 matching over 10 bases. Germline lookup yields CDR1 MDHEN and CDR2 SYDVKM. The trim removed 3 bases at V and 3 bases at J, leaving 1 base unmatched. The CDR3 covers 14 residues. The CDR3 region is CASSLDRGDTEAFF. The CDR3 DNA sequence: TGTGCCAGCAGTTTGGACAGGGGGGACACTGAAGCTTTCTTT. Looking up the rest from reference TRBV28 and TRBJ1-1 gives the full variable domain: DVKVTQSSRYLVKRTGEKVFLECVQDMDHENMFWYRQDPGLGLRLIYFSYDVKMKEKGDIPEGYSVSREKKERFSLILESASTNQTSMYLCASSLDRGDTEAFFGQGTRLTVV.

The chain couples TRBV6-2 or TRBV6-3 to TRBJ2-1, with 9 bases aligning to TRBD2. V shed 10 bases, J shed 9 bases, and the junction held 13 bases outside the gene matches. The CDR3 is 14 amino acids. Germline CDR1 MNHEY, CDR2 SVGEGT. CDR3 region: CATHKAGGFSEQFF. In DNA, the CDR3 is TGTGCCACTCATAAGGCGGGAGGGTTTAGTGAGCAGTTCTTC.